This TCR beta chain is from a study of brain metastases from non-small cell lung cancer. Study results and caveats: Paired brain metastases and primary tumors largely shared TCR repertoires. Compared with primary tumors, brain metastases showed less T-cell infiltration. T-cell clones appeared expanded in about 60% of brain metastases relative to matched primary tumors.

This clone was observed a single time. The target antigen is unknown. CDR1 is LNHDA and CDR2 is SQIVND in the germline V gene (reference sequence). V dropped 3 bases and J dropped 6; count of bases not matched to a gene: 10. This CDR3 contains 15 residues. Assay used: immunoSEQ multiplex PCR; TCRdb lists only in-frame clones, some missing. The sample holds roughly 3,500 clones, approximately 87% seen once. The chain has TRBV19 and TRBJ2-5; the match to TRBD1 covers 7 bases. Input material: primary lung tumor tissue. This TCR derives from a donor aged 40 or over with non-small cell lung cancer. Written as DNA, the CDR3 is TGTGCCAGTAGTATCGAACAGGGGAGACGAAAGACCCAGTACTTC. It encodes CASSIEQGRRKTQYF.